This T cell receptor (beta chain) was recovered during a study of vaccination effects on CD4 cells after COVID-19. Across the whole study: The median interval between the second dose and post-vaccine sampling was 72 days. General study points: Relatively few convalescent patients took part in the study, which had no early post-infection timepoints. Late after vaccination, infection- and vaccine-induced clones showed marked clonal contraction.

After roughly ten days in culture, the CD4+ T cells were isolated. BNT162b2 vaccine or mRNA-1273 vaccine was given to participants in two doses. TCRdb's table, derived via immunoSEQ multiplex PCR, lists solely in-frame clones and lacks some. The sample yields approximately 47,000 clones, 55% to 75% seen once. This clone was seen a few times. What it binds is unknown. The specimen comprised CD4+ T cells from PBMCs cultured without peptide, sampled after COVID-19 vaccination. This sequence was found in a human donor who received a COVID-19 vaccine.

The CDR3 sequence is CASSPPVGASGTEAFF. Here the CDR3 DNA reads TGTGCCAGCTCACCGCCGGTAGGGGCATCAGGCACTGAAGCTTTCTTT. The rearrangement links TRBV18 to TRBJ1-1; D perhaps matches TRBD1 (5 bases). CDR1 is KGHSH and CDR2 is LQKENI in the germline V gene. The CDR3 has 16 residues. V shed 3 bases and J shed 4 bases, with 18 bases lying between them.